Included here is one T cell receptor beta chain sequence, with context. The antigen remains unidentified. This record belongs to a study of cytomegalovirus exposure and HLA in healthy donors. Overall study results and limits: The study flagged around 150 TCR beta chains as cytomegalovirus-associated. It was taken for granted in presence/absence analyses that sequencing depth across donors was roughly uniform. TCR beta sequences reportedly predicted most subjects' HLA-A and HLA-B alleles accurately.

Donors were ostensibly healthy at sampling, although undocumented immune exposures were probable. Primers included in the PCR were 60 Vbeta and 13 Jbeta primers. Sequenced by immunoSEQ multiplex PCR; TCRdb stores in-frame clones only, minus some. Here the sample spans about 160,000 clones, roughly 72% being singletons. This CDR3 spans 11 amino acids. Germline CDR1 and CDR2: SQVTM and ANQGSEA. The V and J ends lost 7 bases and 0 bases respectively, with 7 bases between them. J is TRBJ2-7 and V is TRBV29-1; no clear D. Specimen: PBMCs. The receptor comes from a man aged 40-55 years in good health and CMV-seropositive. CDR3 DNA: TGCAGCGGCGCCTACTCCTACGAGCAGTACTTC. Protein: CSGAYSYEQYF.